The 32 T cell receptor beta chains below come from one sample, sequenced in a study of CD8 T cells in ankylosing spondylitis. Using its own MiXCR run on the 5' RACE reads, TCRdb lists one record per CDR3 protein. The sample lists more than 300,000 distinct CDR3 sequences; 9.5% to 13% were seen once. The sequencing sample was made of blood, either unsorted or a sorted T cell fraction (not recorded which). The receptor source for this set is a female donor with ankylosing spondylitis or in good health (not recorded which).

This clonotype was counted between two and nine times. This chain links TRBV14 with TRBJ2-3; TRBD1 aligns across 7 bases. The CDR3 contains 16 residues. Germline CDR1 SGHDN, CDR2 FVKESK. Trimming at V came to 5 bases and at J to 1 base, leaving 9 bases not matched to a gene. CDR3 sequence (DNA): TGTGCCAGCAGCGCCATACAGGGGAAGGGCACAGATACGCAGTATTTT. Translation: CASSAIQGKGTDTQYF.

This clonotype has at least ten counts. The chain links TRBV11-2 to TRBJ2-3; tentatively, D is TRBD2 (6 bases). V lost 1 base and J lost 2, with 10 bases in between. The CDR3 totals 15 residues. The germline V gene encodes CDR1 SGHAT and CDR2 FQNNGV. This CDR3 is CASSLGGGTTDTQYF. The CDR3 coding sequence is TGTGCCAGCAGCTTAGGTGGGGGGACCACAGATACGCAGTATTTT.

This chain joins TRBV7-6 and TRBJ2-5, with D perhaps assigned TRBD1 or TRBD2 (5 bases each). CDR1 and CDR2 from the germline V gene are SGHVS and FNYEAQ. The CDR3 is 16 amino acids. V was cut by 6 bases and J by 5 bases, with 22 bases left in between. The CDR3 loop reads CASREGTDNVVETQYF. DNA for the CDR3: TGTGCCAGCAGGGAAGGGACGGACAACGTGGTTGAGACCCAGTACTTC.

The chain couples TRBV7-8 to TRBJ2-1; 10 positions match TRBD2. Germline-derived CDR1 and CDR2 are SGHVS and FQNEAQ. The ends lost 3 bases at V and 0 bases at J; junction bases unmatched: 5. The CDR3 loop spans 17 amino acids. The CDR3 nucleotides read TGTGCCAGCAGCTTTACGGCTAGCGGGAGCTCCTACAATGAGCAGTTCTTC. Its translation is CASSFTASGSSYNEQFF. The full variable domain, rest sourced from reference TRBV7-8 and TRBJ2-1, is GAGVSQSPRYKVAKRGQDVALRCDPISGHVSLFWYQQALGQGPEFLTYFQNEAQLDKSGLPSDRFFAERPEGSVSTLKIQRTQQEDSAVYLCASSFTASGSSYNEQFFGPGTRLTVL.

In its sample, this clonotype was seen many times. This rearrangement joins TRBV6-1 to TRBJ2-3; the D gene is possibly TRBD2 (6 bases). Trimming removed 6 bases from V and 2 bases from J, with 9 bases in between. The CDR3 sequence is 13 residues long. Germline V gives CDR1 MNHNS, CDR2 SASEGT. The CDR3 sequence is CASRAGITDTQYF. For the CDR3, the DNA is TGTGCCAGCAGGGCGGGAATCACAGATACGCAGTATTTT.

The rearrangement joins TRBV20-1 to TRBJ1-5, with TRBD1 matching 11 bases. CDR3 length equals 15 residues. The germline V gene encodes CDR1 DFQATT and CDR2 SNEGSKA (reference sequence). V trimming: 6 bases; J trimming: 2 bases; junction bases outside the gene matches: 6. The CDR3 DNA reads TGCAGTGCCAGGACAGGGGGCTTGGGCAATCAGCCCCAGCATTTT. It codes for CSARTGGLGNQPQHF.

This clonotype came up a few times. The CDR3 region is CASSGREDRGLSAFF. The CDR3 DNA reads TGTGCCAGCAGCGGGAGGGAGGACAGGGGGCTTTCAGCTTTCTTT. This rearrangement joins TRBV5-5 to TRBJ1-1; 11 positions match TRBD1. The germline V gene has CDR1 SGHKS and CDR2 YYEKEE (reference sequence). The ends lost 4 bases at V and 10 bases at J; junction bases unmatched: 12. CDR3 length equals 15 residues.

Concerning this clonotype: Relative to the germline gene, one junction end is altered; a read error may explain this. J is TRBJ1-5 and V is TRBV20-1; maybe TRBD1 (5 bases). Germline V CDR1 and CDR2: DFQATT, SNEGSKA (reference sequence). The CDR3 runs 16 residues. CDR3 nucleotide sequence: TGCTGTGCTAGAGTCGGGGCCGCGGAGGGCAATCAGCCCCAGCATTTT. Translated, it gives CCARVGAAEGNQPQHF.

This clonotype was detected many times. The chain couples TRBV29-1 to TRBJ2-7, with D hard to call. The CDR3 spans 11 residues. V was clipped by 4 bases and J by 2 bases, with 6 bases between them. Germline V gene sequence: CDR1 SQVTM, CDR2 ANQGSEA. The CDR3 protein is CSVGGPYEQYF. As DNA, the CDR3 is TGCAGCGTTGGCGGTCCCTACGAGCAGTACTTC.

The table lists this clonotype with many counts. The V gene is TRBV29-1, the J gene TRBJ2-3; unclear D gene. With 4 bases removed from V and 1 base from J, the gap between germline ends came to 9 bases. CDR3 length: 13 amino acids. Germline V gives CDR1 SQVTM, CDR2 ANQGSEA. CDR3: CSVGQQRTDTQYF. CDR3 nucleotide sequence: TGCAGCGTTGGTCAGCAACGCACAGATACGCAGTATTTT.

Points on this clonotype: One base away lies a much larger clone, so this may be a sequencing read error. V is TRBV10-3 and J is TRBJ2-1; D is perhaps TRBD2 (5 bases). The CDR3 sequence is 13 residues long. V gave up 10 bases and J gave up 7 bases, with 17 bases separating them. In germline, CDR1 is ENHRY, CDR2 SYGVKD. CDR3 sequence: CATVGRARNEQFF. CDR3 DNA: TGTGCCACCGTCGGGCGGGCGAGGAATGAGCAGTTCTTC.

This clonotype has at least ten counts. The gene calls are TRBV6-1 and TRBJ2-3, with D unclear. V lost 6 bases, J lost 7 bases, and 23 bases lay in between. The CDR3 extends over 16 amino acids. Germline lookup yields CDR1 MNHNS and CDR2 SASEGT. CDR3 DNA sequence: TGTGCCAGCAGGTCCAACACCGTTCCCCAATCTTATACGCAGTATTTT. Amino acids: CASRSNTVPQSYTQYF.

This clonotype has at least ten counts. The chain uses TRBV20-1 and TRBJ2-1, with 9 bases identical to TRBD2. V was pared by 8 bases and J by 1 base, with 0 bases of the junction left unmatched. This CDR3 is built from 12 residues. Germline lookup yields CDR1 DFQATT and CDR2 SNEGSKA (reference sequence). As DNA, the CDR3 is TGCAGTAGCGGGAGGTCCTACAATGAGCAGTTCTTC. Its translation is CSSGRSYNEQFF.

This clonotype was seen repeatedly, ten times or more. J is TRBJ2-7 and V is TRBV20-1; 7 nucleotides agree with TRBD2. With V trimmed by 0 bases and J by 0 bases, 5 bases remained unmatched. CDR1 is DFQATT, CDR2 SNEGSKA, per germline (reference sequence). CDR3 length: 15 residues. CDR3 in DNA: TGCAGTGCTAGAGATCCCCGGACTAGCTCCTACGAGCAGTACTTC. As protein: CSARDPRTSSYEQYF.

This clonotype appeared many times. This CDR3 is CASSLGQGGDLYEQYF. Written as DNA, the CDR3 is TGTGCCAGCAGCTTAGGACAGGGTGGGGACCTCTACGAGCAGTACTTC. The chain couples TRBV7-9 to TRBJ2-7; 7 bases align to TRBD1. Germline assignment: CDR1 SEHNR and CDR2 FQNEAQ (reference sequence). V gave up 1 base and J gave up 3 bases; unmatched junction bases: 9. The CDR3 covers 16 residues.

The table lists this clonotype with a few counts. The chain recombines TRBV18 with TRBJ1-1; 7 bases align to TRBD1. In germline, CDR1 is KGHSH, CDR2 LQKENI. CDR3 length: 16 amino acids. The junction had 10 bases not matched to a gene; V was cut back by 6 bases and J by 0 bases. CDR3 loop: CASSPGGTWVNTEAFF. The CDR3 DNA reads as TGTGCCAGCTCGCCAGGGGGTACTTGGGTGAACACTGAAGCTTTCTTT.

This clonotype was recorded at least ten times. This chain connects TRBV12-3 or TRBV12-4 to TRBJ2-3; 7 positions agree with TRBD2. This CDR3 has 16 residues. J was trimmed by 0 bases and V by 4 bases; bases with no gene match: 7. The CDR3 nucleotides read TGTGCCAGCAGTTGGGGACTAACTCCCAGCACAGATACGCAGTATTTT. Protein sequence: CASSWGLTPSTDTQYF.

This clonotype occurred many times. This chain joins TRBV20-1 and TRBJ1-5; 7 bases match TRBD1. CDR1 is DFQATT and CDR2 is SNEGSKA in the germline V gene (reference sequence). The CDR3 runs 15 residues. The ends lost 2 bases at V and 8 bases at J; junction bases unmatched: 12. The CDR3 nucleotides are TGCAGTGCTAGAAAGGGTGGCGGACAGGTTGAGCCCCAGCATTTT. It encodes CSARKGGGQVEPQHF.

This clonotype has ten or more counts. The chain combines TRBV20-1 with TRBJ2-7; no definite D call. Germline V lookup: CDR1 DFQATT, CDR2 SNEGSKA (reference sequence). Trimming removed 0 bases from V and 3 bases from J, with 12 bases in between. The CDR3 spans 14 residues. This CDR3 is CSARDLMAIYEQYF. DNA of the CDR3: TGCAGTGCTAGAGATCTTATGGCTATCTACGAGCAGTACTTC.

The table lists this clonotype with a few counts. The J gene is TRBJ1-6, the V gene TRBV7-2; no clear D gene. Germline-derived CDR1 and CDR2 are SGHTA and FQGNSA. Trimming shortened V by 1 base and J by 7 bases, and 8 bases separated the two germline ends. The CDR3 spans 14 residues. The CDR3 DNA reads TGTGCCAGCAGCTTAGTGGGGATAAATTCACCCCTCCACTTT. Translated, it gives CASSLVGINSPLHF.

This clonotype occurred many times. The rearrangement uses TRBV12-3 or TRBV12-4 and TRBJ2-5; weak D call: TRBD1 (6 bases). V was pared by 6 bases and J by 1 base, with 9 bases between. This CDR3 has 13 amino acids. CDR3 DNA: TGTGCCAGCAGGAACAGGGCCCAAGAGACCCAGTACTTC. Its protein product is CASRNRAQETQYF.

This clonotype was seen repeatedly, ten times or more. CDR3 region: CASSGQLAEKLFF. DNA of the CDR3: TGTGCCAGCAGCGGACAGCTCGCAGAAAAACTGTTTTTT. The chain joins TRBV12-3 or TRBV12-4 to TRBJ1-4; D possibly corresponds to TRBD1 (6 bases). The CDR3 contains 13 residues. Trimming took off 6 bases at V and 8 bases at J, with 13 bases between the two ends.

This clonotype appeared a few times. The gene calls are TRBV28 and TRBJ1-4; TRBD1 matches at 9 bases. The J segment lost 8 bases and the V segment lost 3 bases, leaving 7 bases of the junction unmatched. The CDR3 extends over 15 amino acids. Germline assignment: CDR1 MDHEN and CDR2 SYDVKM. The CDR3 DNA reads TGTGCCAGCAGTTTCACAGGGGGCGTTAGGGAAAAACTGTTTTTT. Translation gives CASSFTGGVREKLFF.

The chain is built from TRBV5-1 and TRBJ1-1, with a tentative D call TRBD1 (5 bases). Trimming took off 4 bases at V and 4 bases at J, with 17 bases between the two ends. This CDR3 contains 15 residues. Germline V gene sequence: CDR1 SGHRS, CDR2 YFSETQ. CDR3 sequence (DNA): TGCGCCAGCAGCCTTCGCGGGGGGTCGGGCACTGAAGCTTTCTTT. Amino acid sequence: CASSLRGGSGTEAFF.

The J gene is TRBJ1-5, the V gene TRBV20-1; D may be TRBD1 (5 bases). The CDR3 consists of 15 residues. Trimming left V 0 bases short and J 4 bases short, with 13 bases between. Germline V gene lookup returns CDR1 DFQATT and CDR2 SNEGSKA (reference sequence). Written as DNA, the CDR3 is TGCAGTGCTAGAGATCAGGGTTTAGTTAATCAGCCCCAGCATTTT. Translation: CSARDQGLVNQPQHF.

This clonotype was observed a few times. This chain links TRBV4-2 with TRBJ2-7; D unresolved. CDR1 is LGHNA, CDR2 YNFKEQ, per germline. V lost 2 bases to trimming and J lost 1 base, with 15 bases between them. The CDR3 is made up of 16 amino acids. This chain's CDR3 is CASSQILQWPSYEQYF. As DNA, the CDR3 is TGTGCCAGCAGCCAAATACTACAGTGGCCTTCCTACGAGCAGTACTTC.

In DNA form, the CDR3 reads TGTGCCAGCAGTTTTACGGCAGGGGGAAATGAAAAACTGTTTTTT. This gives the protein CASSFTAGGNEKLFF. This sequence joins TRBV28 and TRBJ1-4, with 7 bases matching TRBD1. The CDR3 runs to 15 residues. V lost 3 bases, J lost 5 bases, and 6 bases stayed unmatched. The germline V gene has CDR1 MDHEN and CDR2 SYDVKM.

There are many counts of this clonotype. This rearrangement joins TRBV5-5 to TRBJ2-1, with a tentative D call TRBD2 (5 bases). Germline V gene lookup returns CDR1 SGHKS and CDR2 YYEKEE (reference sequence). V was clipped by 0 bases and J by 9 bases, with 10 bases between them. The CDR3 covers 13 residues. CDR3 amino acids: CASSLVFRGEQFF. Here the CDR3 DNA reads TGTGCCAGCAGCTTGGTTTTCCGGGGTGAGCAGTTCTTC.

This clonotype was counted ten times or more. The CDR3 coding sequence is TGTGCCAGCAGTTCTGCCGGGACAGGGGTCGAGCAGTACTTC. Its protein is CASSSAGTGVEQYF. The chain combines TRBV27 with TRBJ2-7, with TRBD1 identical over 10 bases. Germline-derived CDR1 and CDR2 are MNHEY and SMNVEV (reference sequence). CDR3 length equals 14 residues. Trimming took 4 bases from V and 6 from J; bases not matched to a gene: 6.

This clonotype was seen at least ten times. V is TRBV28 and J is TRBJ2-5; 7 bases are a match to TRBD2. The CDR3 runs 15 residues. V trimming: 1 base; J trimming: 7 bases; junction bases outside the gene matches: 9. Per the germline V gene, CDR1 is MDHEN and CDR2 is SYDVKM. The CDR3 sequence is CASSLSLAAEATQYF. The DNA of the CDR3 is TGTGCCAGCAGTTTATCCCTAGCGGCAGAAGCGACCCAGTACTTC.

The J gene is TRBJ1-1, the V gene TRBV6-6, with D tentatively TRBD1 (6 bases). The V and J ends lost 5 bases and 3 bases respectively, with 10 bases between them. The CDR3 totals 13 residues. Germline V gene sequence: CDR1 MNHNY, CDR2 SVGAGI (reference sequence). The DNA for the CDR3 is TGTGCCAGCAGTGTCGACAGGCACACTGAAGCTTTCTTT. This gives the protein CASSVDRHTEAFF.

In its sample, this clonotype was seen many times. Here the CDR3 reads CASSLHDNYEQYF. CDR3 coding DNA: TGCGCCAGCAGCTTACACGACAATTACGAGCAGTACTTC. J is TRBJ2-7 and V is TRBV5-1; D ambiguous. CDR1 and CDR2 (germline): SGHRS, YFSETQ. The V end was cut by 2 bases, the J end by 4 bases, with 10 bases between. The CDR3 contains 13 residues.